The rows below give T cell receptor beta chains drawn from one sample of a study of regulatory dendritic cells for organ transplantation. The protocol was immunoSEQ multiplex PCR, while the TCRdb copy is restricted to in-frame clones and leaves out a portion. The sample carries about 34,000 clones, approximately 91% recorded once. Sequenced: naive CD4+ T cells from blood. The source is a human donor in good health. The CDR3 runs from the conserved cysteine through the conserved F or W. D genes are given only for firm matches. Not every row has a clone size; where given, it reads once, few, many or a size class.

TRBJ2-7,TRBV28,NA,NA,CASSFPANGISYEQYF,TGTGCCAGCAGTTTTCCCGCAAACGGGATCTCCTACGAGCAGTACTTC
TRBJ2-2,TRBV5-5,NA,NA,CASSLSLLAGRFF,TGTGCCAGCAGCTTGTCGCTTCTCGCGGGCCGGTTTTTT
TRBJ1-4,TRBV5-4,NA,NA,CASSLGGLNEKLFF,TGTGCCAGCAGCTTGGGAGGGCTAAATGAAAAACTGTTTTTT
TRBJ1-1,TRBV7-8,NA,few,CASSLPKREAFF,TGTGCCAGCAGCCTCCCCAAGAGAGAAGCTTTCTTT
TRBJ1-5,TRBV10-3,NA,NA,CAIGGASGQPQHF,TGTGCCATCGGTGGGGCATCGGGTCAGCCCCAGCATTTT
TRBJ2-1,TRBV28,NA,NA,CASDRLGPYNEQFF,TGTGCCAGCGACAGGCTGGGTCCCTACAATGAGCAGTTCTTC
TRBJ2-5,TRBV5-1,TRBD1,NA,CASSTGQVNAYETQYF,TGCGCCAGCAGCACGGGACAGGTTAACGCTTATGAGACCCAGTACTTC
TRBJ1-5,TRBV30,TRBD1,NA,CAWSVTGGPQPQHF,TGTGCCTGGAGTGTAACAGGGGGCCCTCAGCCCCAGCATTTT
TRBJ2-7,TRBV19,TRBD2,NA,CASSISSLRGKSYEQYF,TGTGCCAGTAGTATTTCTTCGCTGCGGGGGAAGTCCTACGAGCAGTACTTC
TRBJ2-7,TRBV6-5,TRBD2,once,CASSSLAGGQYEQYF,TGTGCCAGCAGTTCCCTAGCGGGGGGCCAGTACGAGCAGTACTTC
TRBJ2-7,TRBV7-8,NA,NA,CASSLEGIRGEQYF,TGTGCCAGCAGCTTAGAAGGGATTCGGGGCGAGCAGTACTTC
TRBJ2-7,TRBV11-2,NA,NA,CASSPRRDAYEQYF,TGTGCCAGCAGCCCACGACGAGATGCCTACGAGCAGTACTTC
TRBJ2-7,TRBV18,NA,NA,CASSPVRDEQYF,TGTGCCAGCTCACCAGTTCGGGACGAGCAGTACTTC